The 29 T cell receptor beta chains reported below all come from one sample, sequenced in a study of T cell repertoires in cytomegalovirus infection (dated by TCRdb to between 2017 and 2020). Sequencing relied on an Illumina HiSeq 1500. TCRdb handled the public reads itself, with Q25 trimming in fastp and clone calling in MiXCR, and kept productive beta chains. Each record represents a unique CDR3 protein, reported with the most common genes and DNA among its rows. Present in this sample are under 300,000 distinct CDR3 sequences, less than 25% of which were seen just once. The ten largest clonotypes hold roughly 19% of the sample. The antigens of these receptors remain unknown. The treatment or condition label corresponds to: in vitro stimulation with specific CMV peptide epitopes to enrich CMV-specific T cells. The sequenced sample was cultured PBMCs, obtained from culture after CMV antigen stimulation. The source of these receptors is a human donor in good health (CMV status not recorded). Some clones in this sample may be carry-over from other donors' samples.

This clonotype was observed at least ten times. The chain couples TRBV7-8 to TRBJ1-5; the D gene is possibly TRBD1 (5 bases). This CDR3 spans 14 amino acids. V was clipped by 2 bases and J by 12 bases, with 17 bases between them. Germline CDR1 and CDR2: SGHVS and FQNEAQ. CDR3 loop: CASSLTGTDKFQHF. The CDR3 nucleotides read TGTGCCAGCAGCTTAACCGGGACCGATAAGTTCCAGCATTTT.

This chain uses TRBV4-3 with TRBJ1-1; D ambiguous. The CDR3 is made up of 15 amino acids. The V gene's germline CDR1 is LGHNA and CDR2 YSLEER. Trimming removed 0 bases from V and 1 base from J, with 9 bases in between. CDR3 region: CASSQDVLRNTEAFF. CDR3 nucleotides: TGCGCCAGCAGCCAAGATGTCCTGAGGAACACTGAAGCTTTCTTT.

The chain links TRBV20-1 to TRBJ2-4, with D unclear. V lost 0 bases and J 4 bases, leaving 7 bases between the germline ends. CDR3 length: 13 residues. Germline V gene data show CDR1 as DFQATT and CDR2 as SNEGSKA (reference sequence). The CDR3: CSARDPAKNIQYF. The CDR3 nucleotides are TGCAGTGCTAGAGATCCAGCGAAAAACATTCAGTACTTC.

This rearrangement joins TRBV28 to TRBJ1-1, with D perhaps matching TRBD1 (5 bases). CDR3 size: 14 residues. Germline CDR1 is MDHEN and CDR2 is SYDVKM. Trimming stripped 3 bases from V and 3 bases from J, with 11 bases between. The CDR3 here is CASSLGGYYTEAFF. The CDR3 DNA follows: TGTGCCAGCAGTTTGGGGGGTTATTACACTGAAGCTTTCTTT.

This clonotype was seen many times. The gene calls are TRBV6-2 or TRBV6-3 and TRBJ1-5, with 7 bases matching TRBD1. The ends lost 5 bases at V and 2 bases at J; junction bases unmatched: 3. Germline V gene sequence: CDR1 MNHEY, CDR2 SVGEGT. There are 14 residues in the CDR3. Here the CDR3 reads CASSQDRGNQPQHF. For the CDR3, the DNA is TGTGCCAGCAGTCAAGACAGGGGCAATCAGCCCCAGCATTTT.

The genes are TRBV4-2 and TRBJ1-4; maybe TRBD1 (5 bases). V lost 3 bases to trimming and J lost 8 bases, with 7 bases between them. Germline CDR1 and CDR2: LGHNA and YNFKEQ. There are 12 residues in the CDR3. Here the CDR3 DNA reads TGTGCCAGCAGCCAGGAGGGGGAAAAACTGTTTTTT. This translates into CASSQEGEKLFF.

This clonotype has only a few counts. The chain is built from TRBV5-4 and TRBJ1-2; D is undetermined. The V end was cut by 3 bases, the J end by 0 bases, with 12 bases between. Germline lookup yields CDR1 SGHNT and CDR2 YYREEE (reference sequence). The CDR3 is 15 residues long. The CDR3 region has the DNA TGTGCCAGCAGCTCGCCGGCCCAAGCTAACTATGGCTACACCTTC. It yields the protein CASSSPAQANYGYTF.

This chain links TRBV10-3 with TRBJ1-2; D is undetermined. The length of the CDR3 is 13 residues. V was shortened by 2 bases and J by 4 bases, with 8 bases between the two germline ends. Germline V CDR1 and CDR2: ENHRY, SYGVKD. This CDR3 reads CAISEGESYGYTF. The CDR3 DNA reads as TGTGCCATCAGTGAGGGGGAAAGCTATGGCTACACCTTC.

The chain carries TRBV10-1 and TRBJ2-1; the match to TRBD2 covers 10 bases. Germline CDR1 WNHNN, CDR2 SYGVQD (reference sequence). The CDR3 loop spans 15 amino acids. V gave up 6 bases and J gave up 5 bases; unmatched junction bases: 7. The CDR3, as DNA: TGCGCCAGCAGCGCGCTAGCGGGAGTTAACAATGAGCAGTTCTTC. It yields the protein CASSALAGVNNEQFF.

As DNA, the CDR3 is TGCAGCGTTGAAGTGGGCAGTACAGATACGCAGTATTTT. Translated: CSVEVGSTDTQYF. The V and J genes are TRBV29-1 and TRBJ2-3; D is uncertain. The V and J ends lost 1 base and 3 bases respectively, with 8 bases between them. CDR3 size: 13 residues. Per germline, CDR1 SQVTM and CDR2 ANQGSEA.

This chain links TRBV12-3 or TRBV12-4 with TRBJ2-2, with unresolved D. Trimming pared 3 bases from V and 5 bases from J, leaving 10 bases between. The CDR3 sequence is 14 residues long. The CDR3 DNA reads as TGTGCCAGCAGTTTCCCCCCTCCGACCGGGGAGCTGTTTTTT. Protein product: CASSFPPPTGELFF.

This chain links TRBV28 with TRBJ1-4; no reliable D call. Deletions cut 7 bases from V and 0 bases from J, with 15 bases between. The CDR3 is 16 residues long. Germline V gene data show CDR1 as MDHEN and CDR2 as SYDVKM. The CDR3 sequence is CASNRFGVATNEKLFF. CDR3 bases: TGTGCCAGCAACCGCTTCGGGGTGGCAACTAATGAAAAACTGTTTTTT. The whole variable domain, remainder taken from reference TRBV28 and TRBJ1-4, is DVKVTQSSRYLVKRTGEKVFLECVQDMDHENMFWYRQDPGLGLRLIYFSYDVKMKEKGDIPEGYSVSREKKERFSLILESASTNQTSMYLCASNRFGVATNEKLFFGSGTQLSVL.

This clonotype was counted many times. V and J are TRBV6-2 or TRBV6-3 and TRBJ2-7; D remains unclear. Germline CDR1 and CDR2: MNHEY and SVGEGT. V lost 0 bases, J lost 3 bases, and 6 bases lay in between. CDR3 size: 13 residues. The CDR3 bases are TGTGCCAGCAGTTACTCGACCGGCTACGAGCAGTACTTC. The encoded protein is CASSYSTGYEQYF.

Ten or more counts support this clonotype. The chain has TRBV7-2 and TRBJ1-6; D is unclear. The V gene's germline CDR1 is SGHTA and CDR2 FQGNSA. Deletions cut 3 bases from V and 5 bases from J, with 8 bases between. This CDR3 has 14 amino acids. CDR3 loop: CASSFGRDNSPLHF. The CDR3 DNA reads TGTGCCAGCAGCTTTGGGAGGGATAATTCACCCCTCCACTTT.

The V and J genes are TRBV7-3 and TRBJ1-4; possible D gene TRBD1, 5 bases. Between the trimmed V and J ends, which lost 0 bases and 8 bases, there was a span of 13 bases. Germline assignment: CDR1 SGHTA and CDR2 FQGTGA. There are 15 residues in the CDR3. The chain's CDR3 is CASSLTSRAGEKLFF. CDR3 sequence (DNA): TGTGCCAGCAGCTTAACGTCCAGGGCGGGAGAAAAACTGTTTTTT.

This clonotype has at least ten counts. The chain joins TRBV12-3 or TRBV12-4 to TRBJ2-6; D perhaps matches TRBD1 (5 bases). V lost 6 bases and J lost 2, with 11 bases in between. The CDR3 consists of 15 residues. The CDR3 sequence: CASSLRAAGANVLTF. CDR3 DNA: TGTGCCAGCAGCCTCAGGGCTGCTGGGGCCAACGTCCTGACTTTC.

In its sample, this clonotype was seen a few times. The V call is TRBV11-2, the J call TRBJ2-2, with 7 bases aligning to TRBD1. Germline values: CDR1 SGHAT, CDR2 FQNNGV. Trimming cost V 5 bases and J 3 bases; bases outside gene matches: 6. The CDR3 covers 15 residues. CDR3 amino acids: CASSPPGGDTGELFF. CDR3 nucleotides: TGTGCCAGCAGCCCCCCAGGGGGAGACACCGGGGAGCTGTTTTTT.

This clonotype has ten or more counts. This rearrangement joins TRBV6-5 to TRBJ2-1, with D perhaps matching TRBD2 (6 bases). This CDR3 region has 14 residues. Trimming took 5 bases from V and 8 from J, leaving 16 bases between them. Germline V gene data show CDR1 as MNHEY and CDR2 as SVGAGI. The CDR3: CASSRGTWADEQFF. The CDR3 DNA reads TGTGCCAGCAGTCGCGGGACTTGGGCGGATGAGCAGTTCTTC.

This clonotype occurred a few times. The chain couples TRBV29-1 to TRBJ2-2; D remains ambiguous. This CDR3 comprises 14 residues. V lost 4 bases to trimming and J lost 5 bases, with 14 bases between them. Looked up from germline, CDR1 is SQVTM and CDR2 is ANQGSEA. CDR3 DNA: TGCAGCGTTGCAAGGGCAGGTGGGACCGGGGAGCTGTTTTTT. This encodes CSVARAGGTGELFF.

The V and J genes are TRBV20-1 and TRBJ1-2; no definite D call. This CDR3 is built from 13 residues. Trimming shortened V by 0 bases and J by 7 bases, and 12 bases separated the two germline ends. Germline V CDR1 and CDR2: DFQATT, SNEGSKA (reference sequence). CDR3 DNA: TGCAGTGCTAGAGATCAGGACGGTTCTGGCTACACCTTC. It yields the protein CSARDQDGSGYTF.

The V gene is TRBV6-2 or TRBV6-3, the J gene TRBJ2-1, with no clear D. Trimming stripped 1 base from V and 8 bases from J, with 15 bases between. Germline CDR1 and CDR2: MNHEY and SVGEGT. The CDR3 contains 15 residues. CDR3 loop: CASSYFRLVKDEQFF. CDR3 nucleotides: TGTGCCAGCAGTTACTTCAGGTTGGTTAAGGATGAGCAGTTCTTC.

The chain has TRBV7-2 and TRBJ2-1; weak D call: TRBD2 (5 bases). Per germline, CDR1 SGHTA and CDR2 FQGNSA. The CDR3 loop spans 16 amino acids. The germline V and J ends were trimmed by 3 bases and 4 bases, with 16 bases remaining between them. The CDR3 DNA is TGTGCCAGCAGCTTGTCGCCGGGAAGGCCATACAATGAGCAGTTCTTC. Translation: CASSLSPGRPYNEQFF.

This clonotype was counted ten times or more. The chain is built from TRBV18 and TRBJ2-7, with no clear D. Trimming shortened V by 4 bases and J by 6 bases, and 13 bases separated the two germline ends. This CDR3 spans 13 amino acids. Germline V CDR1 and CDR2: KGHSH, LQKENI. The CDR3 bases are TGTGCCAGCTCACTGGGCCCAACTCGCGAGCAGTACGTC. The encoded protein is CASSLGPTREQYV.

In this sample, this clonotype turned up a few times. The chain is built from TRBV27 and TRBJ2-1; TRBD2 matches at 9 bases. Germline V lookup: CDR1 MNHEY, CDR2 SMNVEV (reference sequence). V gave up 7 bases and J gave up 2 bases; unmatched junction bases: 9. The CDR3 has 16 residues. The CDR3 here is CASKTLAGLPYNEQFF. The CDR3 DNA reads as TGTGCCAGCAAAACACTAGCGGGCCTTCCCTACAATGAGCAGTTCTTC.

This rearrangement joins TRBV7-7 to TRBJ2-1, with 10 bases that match TRBD2. This CDR3 spans 17 amino acids. The V segment lost 6 bases and the J segment 4 bases; nucleotides outside the gene matches: 12. From germline, CDR1 is SSHAT and CDR2 FNYEAQ (reference sequence). The CDR3 DNA follows: TGTGCCAGCAGTCTTCCCGGACTAGCGGAACCTTACAATGAGCAGTTCTTC. Encoded protein: CASSLPGLAEPYNEQFF.

This chain joins TRBV4-1 and TRBJ2-2; D perhaps matches TRBD2 (5 bases). The CDR3 is 15 amino acids. Trimming removed 3 bases from V and 3 bases from J, with 11 bases in between. In germline, CDR1 is MGHRA, CDR2 YSYEKL. The CDR3 protein is CASSQVFGDTGELFF. DNA of the CDR3: TGCGCCAGCAGCCAGGTCTTCGGGGACACCGGGGAGCTGTTTTTT.

This clonotype was recorded at least ten times. The chain carries TRBV19 and TRBJ2-3; D is unclear. V dropped 9 bases and J dropped 4 bases, with 14 bases sitting between them. CDR1 is LNHDA and CDR2 is SQIVND in the germline V gene (reference sequence). This CDR3 is 13 amino acids long. The CDR3 coding sequence is TGTGCCAGCAGCCCCGTCCGCGCAGATACGCAGTATTTT. Translated, it gives CASSPVRADTQYF.

This clonotype was counted only a few times. This chain's CDR3 is CASSEVWSSYNEQFF. The CDR3 nucleotides are TGTGCCAGCAGTGAGGTGTGGAGCTCCTACAATGAGCAGTTCTTC. The chain carries TRBV2 and TRBJ2-1, with D unclear. Deletions cut 3 bases from V and 0 bases from J, with 9 bases between. The CDR3 has 15 amino acids. Germline CDR1 is SNHLY and CDR2 is FYNNEI.

The chain links TRBV2 to TRBJ1-1, with D perhaps matching TRBD1 (5 bases). V was trimmed by 4 bases and J by 4 bases, leaving 16 bases between them. The germline V gene has CDR1 SNHLY and CDR2 FYNNEI. The CDR3 contains 15 residues. Here the CDR3 reads CASSAVVGQATEAFF. CDR3 DNA sequence: TGTGCCAGCAGTGCAGTGGTGGGGCAAGCCACTGAAGCTTTCTTT.